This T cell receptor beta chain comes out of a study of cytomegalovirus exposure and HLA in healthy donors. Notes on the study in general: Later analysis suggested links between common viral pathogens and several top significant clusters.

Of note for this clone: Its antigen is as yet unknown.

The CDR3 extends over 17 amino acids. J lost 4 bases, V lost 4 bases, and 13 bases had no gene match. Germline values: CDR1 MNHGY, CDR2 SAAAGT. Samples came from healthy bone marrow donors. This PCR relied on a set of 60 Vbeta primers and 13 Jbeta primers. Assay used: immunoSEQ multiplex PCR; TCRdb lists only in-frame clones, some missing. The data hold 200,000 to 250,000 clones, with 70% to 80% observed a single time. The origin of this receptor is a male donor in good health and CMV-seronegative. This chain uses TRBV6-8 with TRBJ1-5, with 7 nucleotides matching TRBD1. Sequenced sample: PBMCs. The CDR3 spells CASSSLGGDSLNQPQHF. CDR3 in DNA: TGTGCCAGCAGTTCGCTCGGGGGGGACAGCTTAAATCAGCCCCAGCATTTT.